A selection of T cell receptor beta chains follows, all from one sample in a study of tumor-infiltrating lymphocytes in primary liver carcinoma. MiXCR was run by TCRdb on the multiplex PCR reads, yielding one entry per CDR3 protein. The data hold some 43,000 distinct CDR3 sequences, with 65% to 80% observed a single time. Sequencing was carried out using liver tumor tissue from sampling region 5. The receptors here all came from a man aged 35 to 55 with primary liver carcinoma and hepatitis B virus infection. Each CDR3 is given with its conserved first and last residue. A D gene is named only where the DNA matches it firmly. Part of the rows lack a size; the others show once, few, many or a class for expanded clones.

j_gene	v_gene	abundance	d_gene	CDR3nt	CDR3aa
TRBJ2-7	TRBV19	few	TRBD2	TGTGCTTCGGGAAGCGGGAGGTCCTACGAGCAGTACTTC	CASGSGRSYEQYF
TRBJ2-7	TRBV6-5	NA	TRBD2	TGTGCCTCCAGGCTGGAGGGACTAGTCTACGAGCAGTACTTT	CASRLEGLVYEQYF
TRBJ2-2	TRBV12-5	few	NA	TGTGCTAGTGGTTCTCCGGGGACCACGAACACCGGGGAGCTGTTTTTT	CASGSPGTTNTGELFF
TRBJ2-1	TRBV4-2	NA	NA	TGTGCCAGCAGCCAAGATTCGGACAACCTGGCTCAGTTCTTC	CASSQDSDNLAQFF
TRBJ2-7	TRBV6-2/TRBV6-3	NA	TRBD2	TGTACCAATACTAGCGGGAACTCCTACGAGCAGTACTTC	CTNTSGNSYEQYF
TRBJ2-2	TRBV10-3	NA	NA	TGTGCCACCAGTGGTAGCGGAGGAGTCGGGGAGCTGTTTTTT	CATSGSGGVGELFF
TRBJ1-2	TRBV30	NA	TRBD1	TGTGCCCGGAACGACAGGGATTGTGGTTACACCTTC	CARNDRDCGYTF
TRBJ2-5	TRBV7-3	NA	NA	TGTACCAGCAGCCGGGACCGTCAAGAGACCCAGTACTTC	CTSSRDRQETQYF
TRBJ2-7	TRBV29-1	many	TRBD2	TGCAGCGTTCTAGCGGAGAGCTCCTACGAGCAGTACTTC	CSVLAESSYEQYF
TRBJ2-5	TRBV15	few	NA	TGTGCCACCAGCAGAGGGGGGGTAGAGACCCAGTACTTC	CATSRGGVETQYF
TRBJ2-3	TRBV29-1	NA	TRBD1	TGCAGCCTTGCGTGGGCAGGGGGCATAGGTGATACGCAGTATTTT	CSLAWAGGIGDTQYF
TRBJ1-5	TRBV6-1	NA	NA	TGTGCCAGCAGTGACATGGGGGAGTTAAGCGATCAACCCCAGCATTTT	CASSDMGELSDQPQHF
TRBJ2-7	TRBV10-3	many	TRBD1	TGTGCCATCAGTGAGTCGACAGGGGGCTCCTACGAGCAGTACTTC	CAISESTGGSYEQYF
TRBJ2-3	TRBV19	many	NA	TGTGCCAGTAGCCGATTCGGTACCGCTACAGATACGCAGTATTTT	CASSRFGTATDTQYF
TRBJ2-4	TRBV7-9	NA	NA	TGTGCCAGCAGCTTCGGAATCCGAGGTCTAAAGGGCAAAAACATTCAGTACTTC	CASSFGIRGLKGKNIQYF
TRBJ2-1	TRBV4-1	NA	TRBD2	TGCGCCAGCAGCCAAGATCCCGCTAGCGGGGTACCTGATGAGCTGTTCTTC	CASSQDPASGVPDELFF
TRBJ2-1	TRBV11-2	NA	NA	TGTGCGAGCACGGGGGGGGCAGGGGGCGTCAATGTGCAGTTCTTC	CASTGGAGGVNVQFF
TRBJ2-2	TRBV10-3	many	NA	TGTGCCATCAGGTTTGCAGGGAACACCGGGGAGCTGTTTTTT	CAIRFAGNTGELFF
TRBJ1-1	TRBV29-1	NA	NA	TGCAGCGGCCAGATGAGACAGAGGGGCACTGGAGCTTTCTTT	CSGQMRQRGTGAFF
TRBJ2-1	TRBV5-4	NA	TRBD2	TGTACCAGGAGCTTGGGCGGGAGGGTATACAATGAGCAGTTCTTC	CTRSLGGRVYNEQFF
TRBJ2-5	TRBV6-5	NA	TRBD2	TGTACCAACAGATCGACTAGCGGTGTCCAAGAGACCCAGTACTTC	CTNRSTSGVQETQYF
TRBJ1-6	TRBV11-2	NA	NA	TGTGCCAGCAACTTACAGGGAGCGAATTCACCTCTCCACTTT	CASNLQGANSPLHF
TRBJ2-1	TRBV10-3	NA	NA	TGTGCCTTCAGTCCCACGGCGACCCGGGATGAGCAGTTCTTC	CAFSPTATRDEQFF
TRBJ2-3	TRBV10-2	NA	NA	TGCGACAGCACCCAGGGATTCGAACTAGCCCAGTTTTTT	CDSTQGFELAQFF
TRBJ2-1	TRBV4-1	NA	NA	TGCGCCAGCAGCCAGGTGGGAGAGTACAATAAGCAGTTCTTC	CASSQVGEYNKQFF
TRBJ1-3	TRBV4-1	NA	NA	TGCACCAGTAGCCAAGCGTGGACAGCCGGAAACACCATATATTTT	CTSSQAWTAGNTIYF
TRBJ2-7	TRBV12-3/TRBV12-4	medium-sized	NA	TGTGCCAGCAGTCCTCACAGGTTATCCTACGAGCAGTACTTC	CASSPHRLSYEQYF
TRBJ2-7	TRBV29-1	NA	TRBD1	TGCAGCGTGCTGACAGGGGCCAGCTACGAGCAGTACTTC	CSVLTGASYEQYF
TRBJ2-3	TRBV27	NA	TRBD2	TGTGCCAGCAGTTTAATCGCCGGGGGGTACACAGATACGCAGTATTTT	CASSLIAGGYTDTQYF
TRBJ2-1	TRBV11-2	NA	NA	TGTGCCCAGGGGCAAGACCAGCCATCCTACAATGAGCAGTTCTTC	CAQGQDQPSYNEQFF
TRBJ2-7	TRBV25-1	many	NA	TGTGCCAGCAGTGAAAGGGTAGCGGAGGGTTACGAGCAGTACTTC	CASSERVAEGYEQYF
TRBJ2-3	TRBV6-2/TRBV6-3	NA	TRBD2	TGTGCCAGCAGTCCCGGGACTACCAGCACAGATACGCAATATTTT	CASSPGTTSTDTQYF
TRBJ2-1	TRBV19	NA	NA	TGTGCCAGTAGTCTAAGCGGGCTCTCCTACATTGAGCAGTTCTTC	CASSLSGLSYIEQFF
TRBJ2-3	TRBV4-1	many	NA	TGCGCCAGCAGCCAAGTCTCGGACATCACAGATACGCAGTATTTT	CASSQVSDITDTQYF
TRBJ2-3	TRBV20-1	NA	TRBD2	TGCAGTGCTAGCCAGTCTAGCGGGAGTATGGATACGCAGTATTTT	CSASQSSGSMDTQYF
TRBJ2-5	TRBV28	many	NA	TGTGCCAGCAGTTTATTTGGAGGGGAGACCCAGTACTTC	CASSLFGGETQYF
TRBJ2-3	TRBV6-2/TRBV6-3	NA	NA	TGTGCCGGCAGTTCCCGCAGTGGGAGCACAGATACGCGGTATTTT	CAGSSRSGSTDTRYF
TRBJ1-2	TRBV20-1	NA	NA	TGCAGTGCTAACGAACAGACGGGCTACACCTTC	CSANEQTGYTF
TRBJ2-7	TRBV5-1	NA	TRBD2	TGCACCACCGCATCGCGGGCGGGAGCTTCCGAGCAGTACTTC	CTTASRAGASEQYF
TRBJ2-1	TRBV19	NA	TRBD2	TGTGCCAGTAGTCCTAGCGGAACCGGCTACAATGAGCAGTTCTTC	CASSPSGTGYNEQFF
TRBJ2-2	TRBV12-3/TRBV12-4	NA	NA	TGTGCCATCAGTTTAAGGGACACTTTCACCGGGGGGCTGTTTTTT	CAISLRDTFTGGLFF
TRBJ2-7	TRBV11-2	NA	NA	TGTACCAGCAGCTTAACTGACACTGCCCAGGAGCAGTACTTC	CTSSLTDTAQEQYF
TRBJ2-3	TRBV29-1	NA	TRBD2	TGCAGCGTCGCTCCTAGCGGGGACATATATACGCAGTATTTT	CSVAPSGDIYTQYF
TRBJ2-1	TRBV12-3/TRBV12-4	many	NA	TGTGCCAGCAGTCCTTTGTTCAATGAGCAGTTCTTC	CASSPLFNEQFF
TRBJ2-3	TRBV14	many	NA	TGTGCCAGCAGCCACCGGACAGGCTGGGGGGCAGATACGCAGTATTTT	CASSHRTGWGADTQYF
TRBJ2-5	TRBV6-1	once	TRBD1	TGTGCCAGCAGTGAAGTAAGGACAGGGGGAGAGACCCAGTACTTC	CASSEVRTGGETQYF
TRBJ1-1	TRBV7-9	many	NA	TGTGCCAGCAGCTTTATGGCGAACACTGAAGCTTTCTTT	CASSFMANTEAFF
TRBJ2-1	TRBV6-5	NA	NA	TGTGCCAGCAGTTACACGCCGGGAGACTGCAATGAGCAGTTTTTC	CASSYTPGDCNEQFF
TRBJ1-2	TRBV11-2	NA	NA	TGTGCTAGCGGCTTAGAGGGGAACTATAGCTACACCTTC	CASGLEGNYSYTF
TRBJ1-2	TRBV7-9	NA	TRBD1	TGTGCCAGCAGCCTCGCAGGGGGTGCGCACTATGGCTACACCTTC	CASSLAGGAHYGYTF
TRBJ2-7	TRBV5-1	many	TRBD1	TGCGCCAGCAGAGGGGCGACAGGGAATTCCTACGAGCAGTACTTC	CASRGATGNSYEQYF
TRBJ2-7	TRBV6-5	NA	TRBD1	TGTGCCAGTAGCTCCACCGACAGGGGCTACGGGCAGTACTTC	CASSSTDRGYGQYF
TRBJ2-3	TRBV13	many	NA	TGTGCCAGCACCGAACGAAAGGGCCGGGGCACAGATACGCAGTATTTT	CASTERKGRGTDTQYF
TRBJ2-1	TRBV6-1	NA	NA	TGTGCCAGCAGTAATCATGCCGGGAAGGCCGCGGTTGGGAGCGATGAGCAGTTCTTC	CASSNHAGKAAVGSDEQFF
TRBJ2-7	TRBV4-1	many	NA	TGCGCCAGCAGCCAAGGGGGACACTACGAGCAGTACTTC	CASSQGGHYEQYF
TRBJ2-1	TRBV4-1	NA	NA	TGTGACAGCCAAGTTTCTAGCAGCTCAGGGGAGCAGTTCTTC	CDSQVSSSSGEQFF
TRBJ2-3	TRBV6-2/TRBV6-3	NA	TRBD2	TGTGCCAGCGGTCCCGGGACTAGCAGCAGAGATACGCAGTATTTT	CASGPGTSSRDTQYF
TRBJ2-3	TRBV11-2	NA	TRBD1	TGTGCCAGCAGCTTATCTAGGGGGCCAGATACGCAGTATTTT	CASSLSRGPDTQYF
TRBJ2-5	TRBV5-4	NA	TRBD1	TGTGCCGCCCCCTCCCCTCCTGGGCAGGGGGCTGAGACCCAGTACTTC	CAAPSPPGQGAETQYF